Below, 24 T cell receptor beta chains from the same sample are listed, as sequenced in a study of T cell responses to AZD1222 COVID-19 vaccine (dated by TCRdb to the early 2020s). To prepare the library, the immunoSEQ multiplex PCR assay was applied. Here the immuneACCESS table is served through TCRdb, limited to in-frame sequences with V and J called. Missing clones are a known gap in these copies; in checked studies unresolved V genes cover under half, and the rest lacks a known reason. The sample profile shows over 85,000 clones; about 89% of them were found once. The ten largest clones represent 6.5% to 8% of the sample. Explained via the paper, the time point label denotes: baseline before first vaccination. Material: peripheral blood, obtained on day 0 of AZD1222 vaccination. The receptors come from an adult in good health.

The rearrangement joins TRBV11-1 to TRBJ2-5, with a weak D call TRBD2 (6 bases). V lost 1 base and J lost 4, with 13 bases in between. Germline CDR1 SGHAT, CDR2 FQDESV (reference sequence). This CDR3 has 15 residues. Here the CDR3 DNA reads TGTGCCAGCAGCTTAGGCGGGGTCGCGCGAGAGACCCAGTACTTC. This encodes CASSLGGVARETQYF.

The rearrangement joins TRBV19 to TRBJ1-4, with D maybe TRBD1 (6 bases). This CDR3 is 14 amino acids long. V was clipped by 6 bases and J by 7 bases, with 15 bases between them. Germline CDR1 and CDR2: LNHDA and SQIVND (reference sequence). CDR3 protein: CASRPAGGREKLFF. CDR3 nucleotides: TGTGCCAGTAGGCCGGCCGGGGGGCGTGAAAAACTGTTTTTT.

About this clone: The junction differs from germline at one of its ends, possibly a read error. The chain employs TRBV4-1 and TRBJ1-2; no clear D gene. The germline V gene has CDR1 MGHRA and CDR2 YSYEKL. The CDR3 sequence is 16 residues long. This CDR3 is CASTQLGSPGNYGYTF. In nucleotides, the CDR3 is TGCGCCAGCACCCAATTAGGTTCCCCGGGCAACTATGGCTACACCTTC.

The V call is TRBV3-1 (or the pseudogene TRBV3-2), the J call TRBJ2-3; D is uncertain. The CDR3 spans 13 residues. Germline lookup yields CDR1 LGHDT and CDR2 YNNKEL (reference sequence). Trimming stripped 5 bases from V and 6 bases from J, with 12 bases between. CDR3 nucleotide sequence: TGTGCCAGCAGCAGACCGCCGCAGGATACGCAGTATTTT. Amino acid sequence: CASSRPPQDTQYF.

As to this clone: Germline is not matched at one junction end, which may reflect a read error. This chain joins TRBV7-7 and TRBJ2-5; D gene uncertain. Per germline, CDR1 SSHAT and CDR2 FNYEAQ (reference sequence). This CDR3 is built from 13 residues. CDR3 region: CASSLGQWETQYF. The CDR3 DNA reads TGTGCTAGCAGCTTAGGGCAGTGGGAGACCCAGTACTTC.

The V and J genes are TRBV20-1 and TRBJ1-1, with unresolved D. The V gene lost 1 base and the J gene lost 7 bases, with 7 bases spanning the gap. In germline, CDR1 is DFQATT, CDR2 SNEGSKA (reference sequence). The CDR3 loop spans 11 amino acids. This CDR3 is CSARGLYEAFF. The DNA for the CDR3 is TGCAGTGCTAGAGGGCTCTATGAAGCTTTCTTT.

V is TRBV6-1 and J is TRBJ1-5; no clear D. CDR3 size: 16 residues. V lost 2 bases to trimming and J lost 0 bases, with 11 bases between them. CDR1 and CDR2 (germline): MNHNS, SASEGT. In DNA, the CDR3 is TGTGCCAGCAGTGAACCGAGCGTGTATAGCAATCAGCCCCAGCATTTT. Protein sequence: CASSEPSVYSNQPQHF.

Remarks on this clone: Other DNA sequences in this specimen translate into the identical CDR3. The chain employs TRBV3-1 (or the pseudogene TRBV3-2) and TRBJ1-2, with 9 bases fitting TRBD1. The trim removed 4 bases at V and 4 bases at J, leaving 4 bases unmatched. Germline loops: CDR1 LGHDT, CDR2 YNNKEL (reference sequence). The CDR3 is 14 amino acids. The CDR3 DNA reads TGTGCCAGCAGCCCGGGGACAGGGTCCTATGGCTACACCTTC. The encoded protein is CASSPGTGSYGYTF.

This clone was seen only once. This chain connects TRBV21-1 to TRBJ2-7; the table's D call of TRBD1 was not tested on the DNA. TRBV21-1 is designated a pseudogene. CDR3 length: 14 amino acids. The CDR3 here is CASPTGTGGVEQYF. The CDR3 bases are TGTGCCAGCCCCACCGGGACAGGGGGCGTCGAGCAGTACTTC.

This chain uses TRBV7-9 with TRBJ2-7, with D unresolved. Germline lookup yields CDR1 SEHNR and CDR2 FQNEAQ (reference sequence). V gave up 0 bases and J gave up 2 bases, with 11 bases separating them. This CDR3 has 15 amino acids. This chain's CDR3 is CASSLAGGITYEQYF. The CDR3 coding sequence is TGTGCCAGCAGCTTAGCAGGTGGAATAACCTACGAGCAGTACTTC. Filled out from reference TRBV7-9 and TRBJ2-7, the complete variable domain reads DTGVSQNPRHKITKRGQNVTFRCDPISEHNRLYWYRQTLGQGPEFLTYFQNEAQLEKSRLLSDRFSAERPKGSFSTLEIQRTEQGDSAMYLCASSLAGGITYEQYFGPGTRLTVT.

V is TRBV7-2 and J is TRBJ2-1; 11 nucleotides agree with TRBD1. The CDR3 is 14 amino acids. Germline CDR1 is SGHTA and CDR2 is FQGNSA. After removal of 7 bases from V and 10 bases from J, the junction contained 9 bases not matched to a gene. CDR3 nucleotide sequence: TGTGCCAGCAAAACCGGGACAGGGGGTCGGGAGCAGTTCTTC. This encodes CASKTGTGGREQFF.

This clone was recorded only once. The CDR3 sequence: CASSEVSVGAGELFF. The CDR3 DNA follows: TGTGCCAGCAGTGAAGTGTCGGTGGGCGCCGGGGAGCTGTTTTTT. The chain uses TRBV2 and TRBJ2-2; D is unclear. The V end was cut by 1 base, the J end by 6 bases, with 12 bases between. The germline V gene encodes CDR1 SNHLY and CDR2 FYNNEI. The CDR3 runs 15 residues.

This clone was seen a handful of times. The rearrangement joins TRBV19 to TRBJ1-2; 9 bases map to TRBD1. Germline V gene sequence: CDR1 LNHDA, CDR2 SQIVND (reference sequence). The CDR3 is 14 amino acids. V lost 4 bases to trimming and J lost 5 bases; unmatched junction nucleotides: 5. CDR3 sequence reads: CASSKGDRVYGYTF. The CDR3 nucleotides read TGTGCCAGTAGTAAGGGGGACAGGGTGTATGGCTACACCTTC. Full variable domain (missing parts from reference TRBV19 and TRBJ1-2): DGGITQSPKYLFRKEGQNVTLSCEQNLNHDAMYWYRQDPGQGLRLIYYSQIVNDFQKGDIAEGYSVSREKKESFPLTVTSAQKNPTAFYLCASSKGDRVYGYTFGSGTRLTVV.

V usage is TRBV20-1 and J usage is TRBJ1-4; no clear D. The CDR3 runs to 13 residues. Germline CDR1 is DFQATT and CDR2 is SNEGSKA (reference sequence). The V and J ends lost 3 bases and 8 bases respectively, with 13 bases between them. This chain's CDR3 is CSASRHAEEKLFF. CDR3 bases: TGCAGTGCTAGTAGGCACGCGGAGGAAAAACTGTTTTTT.

The chain has TRBV9 and TRBJ1-2; D unclear. CDR3 length: 13 amino acids. The V end lost 0 bases, the J end lost 2 bases, and 5 bases lay between the germline ends. The germline gives CDR1 SGDLS, CDR2 YYNGEE. In nucleotides, the CDR3 is TGTGCCAGCAGCGTAGACACCAACTATGGCTACACCTTC. It yields the protein CASSVDTNYGYTF.

V gene TRBV28 combines with J gene TRBJ2-3; 7 bases are a match to TRBD1. The CDR3 loop spans 14 amino acids. CDR1 and CDR2 (germline): MDHEN, SYDVKM. The ends lost 6 bases at V and 3 bases at J; junction bases unmatched: 6. DNA of the CDR3: TGTGCCAGCAGGCAACACAGGGGAACAGATACGCAGTATTTT. It specifies CASRQHRGTDTQYF.

J is TRBJ1-5 and V is TRBV11-2, with D hard to call. The CDR3 consists of 13 residues. Deletions cut 5 bases from V and 5 bases from J, with 10 bases between. Germline V lookup: CDR1 SGHAT, CDR2 FQNNGV. CDR3 residues: CASSPTLYQPQHF. DNA of the CDR3: TGTGCCAGCAGCCCAACCCTATATCAGCCCCAGCATTTT.

The chain has TRBV20-1 and TRBJ2-5; D gene unclear. Germline-derived CDR1 and CDR2 are DFQATT and SNEGSKA (reference sequence). This CDR3 spans 11 amino acids. The germline V and J ends were trimmed by 3 bases and 2 bases, with 4 bases remaining between them. CDR3 DNA: TGCAGTGCTAGCCTACAAGAGACCCAGTACTTC. Translating gives CSASLQETQYF.

The gene calls are TRBV7-2 and TRBJ2-2, with D tentatively TRBD2 (5 bases). This CDR3 comprises 15 residues. The ends were cut back, 2 bases at V and 5 bases at J, with 12 bases in the middle. Germline V lookup: CDR1 SGHTA, CDR2 FQGNSA. The CDR3 loop is CASSLNEGRTGELFF. The CDR3 DNA follows: TGTGCCAGCAGCTTAAACGAGGGCCGTACCGGGGAGCTGTTTTTT.

V usage is TRBV19 and J usage is TRBJ2-3, with 8 bases aligning to TRBD1. Germline CDR1 and CDR2: LNHDA and SQIVND (reference sequence). With V trimmed by 2 bases and J by 2 bases, 12 bases remained unmatched. The CDR3 contains 18 residues. This chain's CDR3 is CASSISGGNRFSTDTQYF. CDR3 bases: TGTGCCAGTAGTATATCAGGGGGCAATAGATTTTCCACAGATACGCAGTATTTT.

The chain employs TRBV15 and TRBJ2-1, with 9 bases aligning to TRBD2. This CDR3 has 15 amino acids. The V segment lost 3 bases and the J segment 6 bases; nucleotides outside the gene matches: 6. The germline CDR1 and CDR2 sequences are LNHNV and YYDKDF (reference sequence). The CDR3 loop reads CATSSGRGGPNEQFF. Here the CDR3 DNA reads TGTGCCACCAGCAGTGGGCGGGGGGGCCCCAATGAGCAGTTCTTC.

The V call is TRBV29-1, the J call TRBJ1-2, with D hard to call. CDR3 length: 12 residues. V was cut by 5 bases and J by 6 bases, with 13 bases left in between. In germline, CDR1 is SQVTM, CDR2 ANQGSEA. The CDR3 DNA sequence: TGCAGCGTTCCGCGCGTAGGCGATGGCTACACCTTC. It yields the protein CSVPRVGDGYTF. Complete variable domain (other parts from reference TRBV29-1 and TRBJ1-2): SAVISQKPSRDICQRGTSLTIQCQVDSQVTMMFWYRQQPGQSLTLIATANQGSEATYESGFVIDKFPISRPNLTFSTLTVSNMSPEDSSIYLCSVPRVGDGYTFGSGTRLTVV.

V and J are TRBV5-4 and TRBJ2-5; D unclear. Looked up from germline, CDR1 is SGHNT and CDR2 is YYREEE (reference sequence). CDR3 length: 16 amino acids. V shed 4 bases and J shed 1 base, with 17 bases lying between them. In DNA form, the CDR3 reads TGTGCCAGCAGCCCAGAAGTGGTCATGATCCAAGAGACCCAGTACTTC. It translates to CASSPEVVMIQETQYF.

The V call is TRBV7-9, the J call TRBJ2-5, with TRBD1 matching over 7 bases. Germline V gene lookup returns CDR1 SEHNR and CDR2 FQNEAQ (reference sequence). The CDR3 is 15 residues long. The V gene end was trimmed by 5 bases and the J gene end by 2 bases; junction bases not matched to a gene: 8. The CDR3 protein is CASSQGQAEQETQYF. The CDR3 DNA sequence: TGTGCCAGCAGCCAAGGACAGGCAGAACAAGAGACCCAGTACTTC.